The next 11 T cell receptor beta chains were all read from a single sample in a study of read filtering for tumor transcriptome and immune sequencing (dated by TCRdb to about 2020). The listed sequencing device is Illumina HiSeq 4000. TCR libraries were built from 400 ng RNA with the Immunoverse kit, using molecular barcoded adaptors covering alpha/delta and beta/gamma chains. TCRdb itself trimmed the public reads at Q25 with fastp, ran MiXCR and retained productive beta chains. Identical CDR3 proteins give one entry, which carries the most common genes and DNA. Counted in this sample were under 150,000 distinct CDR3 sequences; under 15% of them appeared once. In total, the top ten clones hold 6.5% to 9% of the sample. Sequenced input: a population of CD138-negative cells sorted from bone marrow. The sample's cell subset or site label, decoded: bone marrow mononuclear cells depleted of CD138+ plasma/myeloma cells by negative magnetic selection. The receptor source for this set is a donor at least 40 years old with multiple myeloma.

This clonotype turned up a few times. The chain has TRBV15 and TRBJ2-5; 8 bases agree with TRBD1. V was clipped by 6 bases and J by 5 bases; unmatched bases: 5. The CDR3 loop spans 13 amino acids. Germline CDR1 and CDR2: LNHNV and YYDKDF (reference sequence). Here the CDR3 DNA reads TGTGCCACCAGTCAGGGGGCTAAGGAGACCCAGTACTTC. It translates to CATSQGAKETQYF. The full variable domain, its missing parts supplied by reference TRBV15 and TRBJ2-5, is DAMVIQNPRYQVTQFGKPVTLSCSQTLNHNVMYWYQQKSSQAPKLLFHYYDKDFNNEADTPDNFQSRRPNTSFCFLDIRSPGLGDTAMYLCATSQGAKETQYFGPGTRLLVL.

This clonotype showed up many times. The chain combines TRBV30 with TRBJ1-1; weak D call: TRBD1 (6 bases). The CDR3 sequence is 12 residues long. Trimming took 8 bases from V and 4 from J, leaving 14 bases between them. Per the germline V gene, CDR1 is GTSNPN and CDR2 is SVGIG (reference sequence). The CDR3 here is CAGLTGSTEAFF. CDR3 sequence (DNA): TGTGCCGGACTAACAGGGAGCACTGAAGCTTTCTTT.

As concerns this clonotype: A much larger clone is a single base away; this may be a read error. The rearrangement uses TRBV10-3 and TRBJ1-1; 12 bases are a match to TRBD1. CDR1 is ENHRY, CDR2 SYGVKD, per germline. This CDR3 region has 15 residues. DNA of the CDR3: TGTGCCATCAGTCCCGGGACAGGGGGCGGGACTGAAGCTTCCTTT. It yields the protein CAISPGTGGGTEASF.

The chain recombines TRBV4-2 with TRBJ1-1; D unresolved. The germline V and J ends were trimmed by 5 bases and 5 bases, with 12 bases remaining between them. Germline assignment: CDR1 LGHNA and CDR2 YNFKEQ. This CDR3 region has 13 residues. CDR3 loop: CASSWRIWTEAFF. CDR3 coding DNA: TGTGCCAGCAGCTGGCGTATATGGACTGAAGCTTTCTTT.

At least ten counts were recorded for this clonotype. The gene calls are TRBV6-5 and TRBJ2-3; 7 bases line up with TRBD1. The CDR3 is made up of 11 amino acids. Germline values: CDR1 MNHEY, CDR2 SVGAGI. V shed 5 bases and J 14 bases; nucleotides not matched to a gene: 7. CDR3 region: CASSQGQVSYF. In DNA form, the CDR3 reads TGTGCCAGCAGTCAAGGACAGGTCTCGTATTTT.

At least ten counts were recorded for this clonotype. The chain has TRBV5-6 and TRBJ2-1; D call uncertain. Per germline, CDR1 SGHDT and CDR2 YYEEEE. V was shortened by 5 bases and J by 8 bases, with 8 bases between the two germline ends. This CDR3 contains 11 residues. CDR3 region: CASRMLDEQFF. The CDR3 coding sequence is TGTGCCAGCAGAATGTTGGATGAGCAGTTCTTC. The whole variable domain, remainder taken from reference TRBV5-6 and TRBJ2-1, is DAGVTQSPTHLIKTRGQQVTLRCSPKSGHDTVSWYQQALGQGPQFIFQYYEEEERQRGNFPDRFSGHQFPNYSSELNVNALLLGDSALYLCASRMLDEQFFGPGTRLTVL.

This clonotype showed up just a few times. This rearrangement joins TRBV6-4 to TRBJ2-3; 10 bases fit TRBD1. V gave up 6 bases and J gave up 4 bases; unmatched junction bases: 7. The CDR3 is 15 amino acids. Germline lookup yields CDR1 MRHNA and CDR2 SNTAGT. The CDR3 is CASRDRGRSADTQYF. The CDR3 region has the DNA TGTGCCAGCAGAGACAGGGGGCGTTCGGCAGATACGCAGTATTTT.

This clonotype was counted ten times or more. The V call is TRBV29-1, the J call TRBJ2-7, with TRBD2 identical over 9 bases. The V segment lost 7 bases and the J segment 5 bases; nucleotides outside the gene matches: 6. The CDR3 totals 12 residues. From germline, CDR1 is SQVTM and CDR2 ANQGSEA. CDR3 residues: CSATRGGDEQYF. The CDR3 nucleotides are TGCAGCGCAACGCGGGGGGGGGACGAGCAGTACTTC.

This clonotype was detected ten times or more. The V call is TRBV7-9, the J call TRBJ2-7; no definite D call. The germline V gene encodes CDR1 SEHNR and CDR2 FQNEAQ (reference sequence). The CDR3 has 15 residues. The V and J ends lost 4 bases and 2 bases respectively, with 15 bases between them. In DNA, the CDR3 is TGTGCCAGCAGCTCGCGGAGAGACCCGGCCTACGAGCAGTACTTC. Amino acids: CASSSRRDPAYEQYF.

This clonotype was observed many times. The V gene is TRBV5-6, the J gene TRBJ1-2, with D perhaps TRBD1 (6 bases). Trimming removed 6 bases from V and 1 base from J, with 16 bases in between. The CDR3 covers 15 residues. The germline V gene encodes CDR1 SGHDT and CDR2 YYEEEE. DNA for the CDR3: TGTGCCAGCACCCTTAGGGGACACATTAACTATGGCTACACCTTC. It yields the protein CASTLRGHINYGYTF.

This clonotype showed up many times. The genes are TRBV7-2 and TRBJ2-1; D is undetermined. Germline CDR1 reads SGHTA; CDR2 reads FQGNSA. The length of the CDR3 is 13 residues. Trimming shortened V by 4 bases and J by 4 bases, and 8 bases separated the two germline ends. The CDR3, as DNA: TGTGCCAGCAGCTCCTTCAGGTACAATGAGCAGTTCTTC. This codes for CASSSFRYNEQFF.